The rows below give T cell receptor beta chains drawn from one sample of a study of shared clonotypes between healthy human individuals. Sequencing used immunoSEQ multiplex PCR; TCRdb keeps in-frame clones, though not all of them. Of millions of clones listed, approximately 95% are singletons. Sequenced input: naive CD4+ T cells sorted from blood. Receptors originate from a young man in good health. CDR3s include the opening cysteine and the closing phenylalanine or tryptophan. D genes are given only for firm matches. Size is omitted from some rows. Given values are once, few, many or a class for expanded clones.

12 TRBJ1-5 . TRBV28 . TGTGCCAGCAACCCGGGCGATCAGCCCCAGCATTTT CASNPGDQPQHF
15 TRBJ2-5 . TRBV7-3 TRBD1 TGTGCCAGCAGCTTAGGACAGGGCAAAAGGGAGACCCAGTACTTC CASSLGQGKRETQYF
15 TRBJ1-4 . TRBV18 . TGTGCCAGCTCCCCGCAGACAGGAGACAATGAAAAACTGTTTTTT CASSPQTGDNEKLFF
14 TRBJ2-7 . TRBV5-1 . TGCGCCAGCAGTTACCGGGACACCAACTACGAGCAGTACTTC CASSYRDTNYEQYF
13 TRBJ1-4 . TRBV15 . TGTGCCACCAGCAGTGTCCGAAATGAAAAACTGTTTTTT CATSSVRNEKLFF
15 TRBJ2-1 . TRBV9 . TGTGCCAGCAGCGCAGGGGTAGGCCGTTCGGATGAGCAGTTCTTC CASSAGVGRSDEQFF
18 TRBJ2-7 . TRBV10-3 TRBD2 TGTGCCATCAGTGAGTCACGTCTAGCGGGAGTAAGATCCTACGAGCAGTACTTC CAISESRLAGVRSYEQYF
16 TRBJ1-2 once TRBV19 TRBD1 TGTGCCAGTAGTATAGACTCAAAGGGACAGGGCTATGGCTACACCTTC CASSIDSKGQGYGYTF
16 TRBJ1-1 . TRBV5-4 . TGTGCCAGCAGCCCCTATAATACGGGCTTCAACACTGAAGCTTTCTTT CASSPYNTGFNTEAFF
15 TRBJ2-1 . TRBV28 . TGTGCCAGCAGTTTATTGGCAGGGGCCTACAATGAGCAGTTCTTC CASSLLAGAYNEQFF
15 TRBJ1-2 . TRBV18 TRBD1 TGTGCCAGCTCGTTGACAGGGGGCGAAAACTATGGCTACACCTTC CASSLTGGENYGYTF
12 TRBJ1-1 . TRBV30 . TGTGCCTGGAGTGTATCGGGGACAGAAGCTTTCTTT CAWSVSGTEAFF
14 TRBJ2-3 . TRBV10-3 . TGTGCCATCAGTGAGTCGGGGCGCACAGATACGCAGTATTTT CAISESGRTDTQYF
14 TRBJ1-2 once TRBV27 TRBD1 TGTGCCAGCAGCCCCACAGGGGCGGACTATGGCTACACCTTC CASSPTGADYGYTF
12 TRBJ2-1 . TRBV6-5 . TGTGCCAGCAGGGGGGTGTACAATGAGCAGTTCTTC CASRGVYNEQFF
17 TRBJ2-1 . TRBV5-1 TRBD2 TGCGCCAGCAGCTTGGGATCTAGCGGGAGTTCCTACAATGAGCAGTTCTTC CASSLGSSGSSYNEQFF
15 TRBJ2-7 . TRBV10-3 . TGTGCCATCAGTGAGAGACAGGCGGCCCCCTACGAGCAGTACTTC CAISERQAAPYEQYF
15 TRBJ2-5 . TRBV7-9 . TGTGCCAGCAGCTTAAGGGTAGCGGAGCAAGAGACCCAGTACTTC CASSLRVAEQETQYF
14 TRBJ1-4 once TRBV28 . TGTGCCAGCGGATTACAGGGAGCCGCTGAAAAACTGTTTTTT CASGLQGAAEKLFF
15 TRBJ2-3 . TRBV18 . TGTGCCAGCTCGAGGCAGGGGTTGTTTACAGATACGCAGTATTTT CASSRQGLFTDTQYF
16 TRBJ2-7 once TRBV7-9 . TGTGCCAGCAGCCAGGCCGAGGGGCGCAACTCCTACGAGCAGTACTTC CASSQAEGRNSYEQYF
15 TRBJ2-5 . TRBV28 . TGTGCCAGCGGACTTGGCTCTTTGGGGAAGGAGACCCAGTACTTC CASGLGSLGKETQYF
15 TRBJ1-5 . TRBV5-1 TRBD1 TGCGCCAGCAGCTCACAGGGGGCTCTTGGTCAGCCCCAGCATTTT CASSSQGALGQPQHF
14 TRBJ1-1 . TRBV29-1 . TGCAGCGTTCGGTCAGGGAGTACCAACACTGAAGCTTTCTTT CSVRSGSTNTEAFF
11 TRBJ1-1 . TRBV30 . TGTGCCTGGAGTGTCAACACTGAAGCTTTCTTT CAWSVNTEAFF
15 TRBJ2-2 . TRBV5-4 . TGTGCCAGCAGCTTGGGGGGGCAAGGCACCGGGGAGCTGTTTTTT CASSLGGQGTGELFF
16 TRBJ2-5 . TRBV7-2 TRBD2 TGTGCCAGCAGCTTAGCCAGCGGGAGGGTACAAGAGACCCAGTACTTC CASSLASGRVQETQYF
16 TRBJ2-3 few TRBV21-1 . TGTGCCAGCAGCAAAGGCGGAGGGGGCCTTACAGATACGCAGTATTTT CASSKGGGGLTDTQYF
14 TRBJ2-5 . TRBV6-5 TRBD2 TGTGCCAGCAGATCGGGACTAGCGCAAGAGACCCAGTACTTC CASRSGLAQETQYF
11 TRBJ2-3 . TRBV5-1 . TGCGCCAGCAGCTTGACTGATACGCAGTATTTT CASSLTDTQYF
13 TRBJ2-5 . TRBV27 . TGTGCCAGCAGTGCGGGCCCTATGGAGACCCAGTACTTC CASSAGPMETQYF
14 TRBJ1-1 . TRBV4-1 . TGCGCCAGCAGCCAAGGGCGGGGGGGCACTGAAGCTTTCTTT CASSQGRGGTEAFF
13 TRBJ1-5 . TRBV14 . TGTGCCAGCAGCGCGCTCGGCAATCAGCCCCAGCATTTT CASSALGNQPQHF